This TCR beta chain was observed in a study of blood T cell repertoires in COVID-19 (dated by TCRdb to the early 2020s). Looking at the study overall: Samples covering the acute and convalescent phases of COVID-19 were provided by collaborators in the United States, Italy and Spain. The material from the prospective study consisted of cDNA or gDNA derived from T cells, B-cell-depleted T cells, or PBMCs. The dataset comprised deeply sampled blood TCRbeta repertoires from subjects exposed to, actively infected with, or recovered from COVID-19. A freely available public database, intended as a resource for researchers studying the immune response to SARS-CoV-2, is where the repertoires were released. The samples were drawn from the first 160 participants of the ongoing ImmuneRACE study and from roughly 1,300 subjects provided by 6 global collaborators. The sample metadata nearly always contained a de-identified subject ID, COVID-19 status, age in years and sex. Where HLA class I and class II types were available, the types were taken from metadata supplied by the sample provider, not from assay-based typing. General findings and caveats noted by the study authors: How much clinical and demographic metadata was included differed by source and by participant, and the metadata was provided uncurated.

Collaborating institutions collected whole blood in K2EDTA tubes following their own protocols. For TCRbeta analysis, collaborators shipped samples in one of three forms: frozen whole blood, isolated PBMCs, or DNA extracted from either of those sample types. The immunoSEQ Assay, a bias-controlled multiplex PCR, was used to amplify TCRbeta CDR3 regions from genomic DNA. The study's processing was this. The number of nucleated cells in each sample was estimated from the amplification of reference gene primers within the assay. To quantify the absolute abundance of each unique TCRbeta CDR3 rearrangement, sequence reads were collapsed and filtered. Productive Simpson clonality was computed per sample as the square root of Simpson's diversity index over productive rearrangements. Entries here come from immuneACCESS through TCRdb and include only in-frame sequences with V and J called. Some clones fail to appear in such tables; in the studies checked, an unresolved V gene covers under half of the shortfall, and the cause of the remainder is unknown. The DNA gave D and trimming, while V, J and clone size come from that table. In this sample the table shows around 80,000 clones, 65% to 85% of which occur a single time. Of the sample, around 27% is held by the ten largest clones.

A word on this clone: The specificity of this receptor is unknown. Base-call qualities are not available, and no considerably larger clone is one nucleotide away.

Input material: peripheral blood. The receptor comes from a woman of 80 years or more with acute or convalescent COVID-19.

The CDR3 has the sequence CASSWGGATNEKLFF. The nucleotides are TGCGCCAGCAGCTGGGGGGGCGCAACTAATGAAAAACTGTTTTTT. This chain joins TRBV5-1 to TRBJ1-4, with TRBD1 tentatively as D gene (6 bases match). The cysteine opens and the phenylalanine closes a CDR3 of 15 amino acids. The only DNA kept is the CDR3, 45 bases in frame from the first base. Trimming removed 3 bases from V and 0 bases from J, leaving 9 bases between the germline ends. CDR1 and CDR2 were assigned from the germline V gene as SGHRS and YFSETQ.